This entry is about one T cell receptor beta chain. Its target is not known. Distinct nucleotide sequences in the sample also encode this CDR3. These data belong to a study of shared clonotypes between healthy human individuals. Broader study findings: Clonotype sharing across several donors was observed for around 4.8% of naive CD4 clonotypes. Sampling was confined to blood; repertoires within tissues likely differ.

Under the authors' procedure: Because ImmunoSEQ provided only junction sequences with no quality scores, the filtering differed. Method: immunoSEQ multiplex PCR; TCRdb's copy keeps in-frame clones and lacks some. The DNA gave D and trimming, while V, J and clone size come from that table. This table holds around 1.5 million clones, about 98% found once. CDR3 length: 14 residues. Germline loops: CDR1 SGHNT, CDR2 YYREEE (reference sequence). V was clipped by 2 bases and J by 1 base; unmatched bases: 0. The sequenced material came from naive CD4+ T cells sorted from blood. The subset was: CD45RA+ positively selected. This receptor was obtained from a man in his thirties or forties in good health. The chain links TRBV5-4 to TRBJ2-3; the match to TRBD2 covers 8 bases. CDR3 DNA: TGTGCCAGCAGCTTAGCGGGGGGCACAGATACGCAGTATTTT. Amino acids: CASSLAGGTDTQYF. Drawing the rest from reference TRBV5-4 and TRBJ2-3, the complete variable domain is ETGVTQSPTHLIKTRGQQVTLRCSSQSGHNTVSWYQQALGQGPQFIFQYYREEENGRGNFPPRFSGLQFPNYSSELNVNALELDDSALYLCASSLAGGTDTQYFGPGTRLTVL.